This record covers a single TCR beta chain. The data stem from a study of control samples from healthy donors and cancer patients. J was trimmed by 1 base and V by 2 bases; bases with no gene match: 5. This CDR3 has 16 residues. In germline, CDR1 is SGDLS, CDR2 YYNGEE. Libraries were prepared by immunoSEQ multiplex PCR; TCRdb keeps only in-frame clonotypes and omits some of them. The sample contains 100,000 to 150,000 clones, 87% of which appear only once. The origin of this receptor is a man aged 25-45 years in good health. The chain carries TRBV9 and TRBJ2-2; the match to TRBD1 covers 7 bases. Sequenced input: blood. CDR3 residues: CASSVHGTVNTGELFF. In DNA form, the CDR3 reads TGTGCCAGCAGCGTTCACGGGACAGTGAACACCGGGGAGCTGTTTTTT.